Ten or more counts support the clone carrying this TCR beta chain. Its antigen remains unknown. This sample is drawn from a study of T cells in Graves' hyperthyroidism and ophthalmopathy. General observations from the study: Most clonotypes expanded in the thyroid (above 0.001) were also present in blood. Model output signaled ophthalmopathy a median around 6.9 months ahead of onset. A model built on 13 V-J features separated ophthalmopathy from stable hyperthyroidism.

V was cut by 6 bases and J by 0 bases, with 16 bases left in between. CDR1 and CDR2 from the germline V gene are LGHDT and YNNKEL (reference sequence). This CDR3 has 16 residues. Researchers amplified the TCR beta CDR3 regions from RNA transcripts. HTBI primers drove first-round RT-PCR of the TCR CDR3. TCRdb fed the multiplex PCR reads into MiXCR, producing one record per CDR3 protein. The sample holds fewer than 400,000 distinct CDR3 sequences, around a sixth seen once. Clinical symptoms, serum thyroxine and TRAb, thyroid ultrasound and orbital computed tomography were used for the diagnoses. This clonotype originated in a woman between 18 and 30 years old with Graves' hyperthyroidism that later progressed to Graves' ophthalmopathy. The sequencing sample was made of blood. V usage is TRBV3-1 and J usage is TRBJ2-3, with D perhaps TRBD2 (6 bases). CDR3 in amino acids: CASSPGLEASTDTQYF. The CDR3 DNA is TGTGCCAGCAGTCCGGGACTTGAAGCTAGCACAGATACGCAGTATTTT.